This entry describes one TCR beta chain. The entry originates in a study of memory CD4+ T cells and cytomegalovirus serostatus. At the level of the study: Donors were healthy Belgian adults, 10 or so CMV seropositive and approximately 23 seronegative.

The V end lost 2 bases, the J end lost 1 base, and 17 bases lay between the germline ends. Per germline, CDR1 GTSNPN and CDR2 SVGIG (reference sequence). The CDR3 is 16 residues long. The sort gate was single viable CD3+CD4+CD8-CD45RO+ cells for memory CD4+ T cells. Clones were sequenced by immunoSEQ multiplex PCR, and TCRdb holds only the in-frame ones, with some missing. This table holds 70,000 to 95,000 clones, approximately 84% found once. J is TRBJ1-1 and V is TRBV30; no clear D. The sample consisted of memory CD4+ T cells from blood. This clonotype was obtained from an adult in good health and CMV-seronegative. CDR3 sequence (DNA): TGTGCCTGGAGTTTGGATTTTTTGGCCAGGAACACTGAAGCTTTCTTT. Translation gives CAWSLDFLARNTEAFF.